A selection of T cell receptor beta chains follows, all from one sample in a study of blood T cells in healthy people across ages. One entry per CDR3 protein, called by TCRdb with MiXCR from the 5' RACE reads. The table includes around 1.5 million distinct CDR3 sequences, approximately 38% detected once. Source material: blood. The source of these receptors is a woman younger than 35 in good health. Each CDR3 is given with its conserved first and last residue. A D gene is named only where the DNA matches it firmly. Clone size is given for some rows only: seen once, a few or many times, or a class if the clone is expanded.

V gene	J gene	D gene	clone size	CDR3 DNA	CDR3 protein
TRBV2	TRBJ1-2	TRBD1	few	TGTGCCAGCAGGAACCGGGACAGCCGATCCTATGGCTACACCTTC	CASRNRDSRSYGYTF
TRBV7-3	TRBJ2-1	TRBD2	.	TGTGCCAGCAGCTTACGGGGGACTAGCGGGGGGAACAATGAGCAGTTCTTC	CASSLRGTSGGNNEQFF
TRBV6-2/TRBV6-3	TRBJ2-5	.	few	TGTGCCAGCAGTCAGACCCATGAGCAGTACTTC	CASSQTHEQYF
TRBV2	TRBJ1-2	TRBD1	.	TGTGCCACACGGACAGGTTCTTACGGCTACACCTTC	CATRTGSYGYTF
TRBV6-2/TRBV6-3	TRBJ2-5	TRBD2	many	TGTGCCAGCAGGGTACCCGGACTCTTCGGGGGGGAGACCCAGTACTTC	CASRVPGLFGGETQYF
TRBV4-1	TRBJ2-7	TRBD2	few	TGCGCCAGCAGCCCTTCTCCCTTAGCGGGAGTTCGCGAGCAGTACTTC	CASSPSPLAGVREQYF
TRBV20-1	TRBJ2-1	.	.	TGCAGTGCTACCCCTACGAGCTCCTACGAGCAGTTCTTC	CSATPTSSYEQFF
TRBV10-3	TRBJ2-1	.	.	TGTGCCATCAGTGGTGGGGACTCCCACTACAATGAGCAGTTCTTC	CAISGGDSHYNEQFF
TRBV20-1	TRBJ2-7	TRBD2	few	TGCAGTGCCCTAGCGGGGCTTAGCTCCTACGAGCAGTACTTC	CSALAGLSSYEQYF
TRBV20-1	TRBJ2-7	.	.	TGCAGTGCTAGGGAATCGGGGAACCACGAGCAGTACTTC	CSARESGNHEQYF
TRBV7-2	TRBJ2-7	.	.	TGTGCCAGCAGCTTAGTCGGTATCGGGAGCACATCCTACGAGCAGTACTTC	CASSLVGIGSTSYEQYF
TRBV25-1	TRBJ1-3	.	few	TGTGCCAGCAGTGTGTACTCTGGAAACACCATATATTTT	CASSVYSGNTIYF
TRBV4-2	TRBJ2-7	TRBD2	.	TGTGCCAGCAGCCAAGATACGGGAGGGCTCTACGAGCAGTACTTC	CASSQDTGGLYEQYF
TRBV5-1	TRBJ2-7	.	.	TGCGCCAGCAGGTCTCCCGGGAGCGTCGATTACAATGAGCAGTACTTC	CASRSPGSVDYNEQYF
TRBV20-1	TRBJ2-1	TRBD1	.	TGCAGTGCTGGGGACAGCAATGAGCAGTTCTTC	CSAGDSNEQFF
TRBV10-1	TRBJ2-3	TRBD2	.	TGCGCCAGCAGTGAGCAGCGGGGGGGACGCACAGATACGCAGTATTTT	CASSEQRGGRTDTQYF
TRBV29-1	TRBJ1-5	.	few	TGCAGCGTTGCCCCGATTCAGCCCCAGCATTTT	CSVAPIQPQHF
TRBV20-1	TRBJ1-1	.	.	TGCAGTGCTAGAGTAAGGGTTTGGACTGAAGCTTTCTTT	CSARVRVWTEAFF
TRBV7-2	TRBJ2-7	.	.	TGTGCCAGCAGCCGGGATGGCAACGAGCAGTACTTC	CASSRDGNEQYF
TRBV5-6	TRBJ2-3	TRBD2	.	TGTGTCAGCAGCTTGCGACCTAATAGCGTGGGGGGGGCAGATACGCAGTATTTT	CVSSLRPNSVGGADTQYF
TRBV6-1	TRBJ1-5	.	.	TGTGCCAGCATCTTGGGGGGACGGGGGCCCCAGCATTTT	CASILGGRGPQHF
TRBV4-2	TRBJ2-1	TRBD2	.	TGTGCCAGCAGCCGCTATTCCCGGGGGGGCGTCAATGAGCAGTTCTTC	CASSRYSRGGVNEQFF
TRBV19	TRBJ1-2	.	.	TGTGCCAGTATCAACTCGGGGGAGAACTATGGCTACACCTTC	CASINSGENYGYTF
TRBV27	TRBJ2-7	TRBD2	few	TGTGCCAGCAGTTTAAATGGACTAGCGGTGACCTACGAGCAGTACTTC	CASSLNGLAVTYEQYF
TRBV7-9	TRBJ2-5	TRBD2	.	TGTGCCAGCAGCGAAAAGCGGGGGGGCCCCCAAGAGACCCAGTACTTC	CASSEKRGGPQETQYF
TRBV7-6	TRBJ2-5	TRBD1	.	TGTGCCAGCAGCTTAAACTACCGGGACAGGGAAGAGACCCAGTACTTC	CASSLNYRDREETQYF
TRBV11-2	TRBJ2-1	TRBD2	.	TGTGCCAGCAGCTTAGGACTAGCGGGGGGCCACTCCTACAATGAGCAGTTCTTC	CASSLGLAGGHSYNEQFF
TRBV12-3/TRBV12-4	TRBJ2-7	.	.	TGTGCCAGCAGTGGTCCGGTGGGATTGTCAAGGTCCTACGAGCAGTACTTC	CASSGPVGLSRSYEQYF